One sample yielded the 21 T cell receptor beta chains listed below, sequenced in a study of CD4 T cells in relation to SARS-CoV-2 and coronaviruses. CD4+ T cells from unexposed donors were obtained before the COVID-19 pandemic (2011-2018). After approximately ten days of culture, CD4+ T cells were isolated. Assay: immunoSEQ multiplex PCR; the TCRdb copy retains only in-frame clones and omits some. This sample carries tens of thousands of clones, less than 85% of them seen once, and the ten largest clones take 29%. What these receptors recognize is not known. Sample: CD4+ T cells from PBMCs, cultured in vitro. These receptors originate from a human donor in good health.

The rearrangement links TRBV11-3 to TRBJ2-2; tentatively, D is TRBD2 (6 bases). The CDR3 has 18 amino acids. Trimming removed 3 bases from V and 7 bases from J, with 24 bases in between. CDR1 SGHNT and CDR2 YENEEA come from the germline V gene. The CDR3 sequence is CASSLWSGVDSRVGELFF. The CDR3 DNA reads as TGTGCCAGCAGCTTGTGGTCGGGGGTTGACTCGCGGGTCGGGGAGCTGTTTTTT.

The chain recombines TRBV6-6 with TRBJ1-4, with D unclear. Between the trimmed V and J ends, which lost 5 bases and 2 bases, there was a span of 12 bases. This CDR3 has 15 amino acids. CDR1 and CDR2 from the germline V gene are MNHNY and SVGAGI (reference sequence). The CDR3 nucleotides read TGTGCCAGCAGTACTCCTCCGGGGACTAATGAAAAACTGTTTTTT. It yields the protein CASSTPPGTNEKLFF.

V usage is TRBV11-2 and J usage is TRBJ2-3; D possibly corresponds to TRBD1 (6 bases). Germline values: CDR1 SGHAT, CDR2 FQNNGV. The CDR3 sequence is 15 residues long. V was trimmed by 5 bases and J by 2 bases, leaving 14 bases between them. CDR3: CASSPQGFITDTQYF. The CDR3 DNA is TGTGCCAGCAGCCCCCAGGGGTTCATCACAGATACGCAGTATTTT.

The rearrangement joins TRBV5-1 to TRBJ2-2, with TRBD2 matching 11 bases. This CDR3 contains 16 residues. Per germline, CDR1 SGHRS and CDR2 YFSETQ. V trimming: 4 bases; J trimming: 4 bases; junction bases outside the gene matches: 6. The CDR3 here is CASSPEGLAVTGELFF. The CDR3 nucleotides are TGCGCCAGCAGCCCGGAGGGACTAGCGGTCACCGGGGAGCTGTTTTTT.

The chain carries TRBV14 and TRBJ2-3, with 9 nucleotides matching TRBD2. CDR1 and CDR2 (germline): SGHDN, FVKESK. This CDR3 has 14 amino acids. V lost 8 bases and J lost 8; bases outside the gene matches: 11. The DNA for the CDR3 is TGTGCCAGCTCTGCAGGGGCGCGGGAGGGTACGCAGTATTTT. Encoded protein: CASSAGAREGTQYF.

CDR3 sequence (DNA): TGTGCCAGCAGCGTAGGTCACGGGAGGTTAACCGGGGAGCTGTTTTTT. Its translation: CASSVGHGRLTGELFF. The chain joins TRBV9 to TRBJ2-2; 7 bases match TRBD2. The V and J ends lost 0 bases and 5 bases, in that order; junction bases with no gene match: 7. This CDR3 comprises 16 residues. CDR1 is SGDLS, CDR2 YYNGEE, per germline.

The J gene is TRBJ2-7, the V gene TRBV19; 8 bases are shared with TRBD1. V lost 4 bases and J lost 2; bases outside the gene matches: 10. The CDR3 covers 16 residues. The germline V gene encodes CDR1 LNHDA and CDR2 SQIVND (reference sequence). The CDR3 DNA is TGTGCCAGTAGTAGCTCTACCGGGACAGGAACCTACGAGCAGTACTTC. Protein product: CASSSSTGTGTYEQYF.

The V gene is TRBV19, the J gene TRBJ2-3; D uncertain. Germline assignment: CDR1 LNHDA and CDR2 SQIVND (reference sequence). This CDR3 is built from 13 residues. The V end was cut by 0 bases, the J end by 5 bases, with 6 bases between. CDR3 residues: CASSIDGGDTQYF. In DNA, the CDR3 is TGTGCCAGTAGTATAGACGGTGGAGATACGCAGTATTTT.

The chain joins TRBV28 to TRBJ2-1; TRBD2 agrees at 8 bases. The CDR3 has 16 residues. Germline V lookup: CDR1 MDHEN, CDR2 SYDVKM. Unmatched junction bases numbered 16, after V lost 7 bases and J lost 8 bases. CDR3 nucleotides: TGTGCCAGCATGTCCGGGGGGGCGTCCGAGGGGGATGAGCAGTTCTTC. Translated, it gives CASMSGGASEGDEQFF.

The CDR3 nucleotides read TGTGCCAGTTTAGGCAGCCTAAACACTGAAGCTTTCTTT. It specifies CASLGSLNTEAFF. The rearrangement joins TRBV19 to TRBJ1-1; D is uncertain. The V gene lost 8 bases and the J gene lost 2 bases, with 12 bases spanning the gap. The CDR3 contains 13 residues. Germline V gene sequence: CDR1 LNHDA, CDR2 SQIVND (reference sequence).

The rearrangement joins TRBV19 to TRBJ1-1, with unresolved D. CDR1 and CDR2 from the germline V gene are LNHDA and SQIVND (reference sequence). The CDR3 spans 13 residues. V was trimmed by 0 bases and J by 5 bases, leaving 7 bases between them. CDR3 bases: TGTGCCAGTAGTATAGATCGGCGGACTGAAGCTTTCTTT. This translates into CASSIDRRTEAFF.

This clone was detected a few times. J is TRBJ2-1 and V is TRBV7-9; a weak D match, TRBD2 (6 bases). The V and J ends lost 4 bases and 5 bases respectively, with 9 bases between them. The CDR3 runs 13 residues. Germline CDR1 SEHNR, CDR2 FQNEAQ (reference sequence). The CDR3 protein is CASSSGGDNEQFF. The CDR3 DNA sequence: TGTGCCAGCAGCTCCGGAGGGGACAATGAGCAGTTCTTC.

The chain couples TRBV5-1 to TRBJ2-6; D not certain. V shed 5 bases and J shed 0 bases, with 6 bases lying between them. This CDR3 is built from 14 residues. Germline-derived CDR1 and CDR2 are SGHRS and YFSETQ. CDR3: CASRPDSGANVLTF. The CDR3 region has the DNA TGCGCCAGCAGACCCGACTCTGGGGCCAACGTCCTGACTTTC.

The V gene is TRBV11-2, the J gene TRBJ1-1; D not resolved. The germline gives CDR1 SGHAT, CDR2 FQNNGV. V gave up 6 bases and J gave up 4 bases, with 6 bases separating them. This CDR3 comprises 11 residues. CDR3 in amino acids: CASRRGTEAFF. In nucleotides, the CDR3 is TGTGCCAGCAGACGGGGCACTGAAGCTTTCTTT.

This chain joins TRBV18 and TRBJ1-2, with 7 bases fitting TRBD1. The V segment lost 4 bases and the J segment 2 bases; nucleotides outside the gene matches: 7. The CDR3 has 15 residues. Per germline, CDR1 KGHSH and CDR2 LQKENI. CDR3 residues: CASSQGQRSNYGYTF. The CDR3, as DNA: TGTGCCAGCTCACAGGGACAGCGTTCCAACTATGGCTACACCTTC.

The V and J genes are TRBV11-2 and TRBJ2-3; unclear D gene. V shed 3 bases and J shed 6 bases, with 7 bases lying between them. The germline gives CDR1 SGHAT, CDR2 FQNNGV. The CDR3 is 12 residues long. For the CDR3, the DNA is TGTGCCAGCAGCTTGGTAGGGGATACGCAGTATTTT. Encoded protein: CASSLVGDTQYF.

The V gene is TRBV5-1, the J gene TRBJ2-3; 8 nucleotides match TRBD2. Trimming took 5 bases from V and 0 from J; bases not matched to a gene: 5. Per germline, CDR1 SGHRS and CDR2 YFSETQ. This CDR3 is built from 15 residues. The CDR3, as DNA: TGCGCCAGCAGTTTAGCGGGGTCTAGCACAGATACGCAGTATTTT. It codes for CASSLAGSSTDTQYF. The full variable domain, with the rest looked up from reference TRBV5-1 and TRBJ2-3, is KAGVTQTPRYLIKTRGQQVTLSCSPISGHRSVSWYQQTPGQGLQFLFEYFSETQRNKGNFPGRFSGRQFSNSRSEMNVSTLELGDSALYLCASSLAGSSTDTQYFGPGTRLTVL.

The V gene is TRBV29-1, the J gene TRBJ1-3; D not resolved. There are 12 residues in the CDR3. In germline, CDR1 is SQVTM, CDR2 ANQGSEA. V was cut by 4 bases and J by 0 bases, with 4 bases left in between. The CDR3 spells CSVGGSGNTIYF. The DNA for the CDR3 is TGCAGCGTTGGAGGCTCTGGAAACACCATATATTTT.

This chain uses TRBV30 with TRBJ2-6, with 10 bases lining up with TRBD1. CDR3 size: 17 residues. With 4 bases clipped from V and 2 bases from J, the junction kept 8 bases outside the gene matches. The germline gives CDR1 GTSNPN, CDR2 SVGIG (reference sequence). The CDR3 here is CAWTIGTGVTGANVLTF. The CDR3 region has the DNA TGTGCCTGGACTATAGGGACAGGGGTAACTGGGGCCAACGTCCTGACTTTC.

The chain joins TRBV12-3 or TRBV12-4 to TRBJ1-5; D not certain. This CDR3 is built from 11 residues. Between the trimmed V and J ends, which lost 1 base and 11 bases, there was a span of 6 bases. The CDR3 here is CASSLGEAQHF. The CDR3 DNA reads TGTGCCAGCAGTTTAGGTGAAGCCCAGCATTTT.

This clone is a singleton in its sample. This sequence joins TRBV6-1 and TRBJ2-1; maybe TRBD2 (6 bases). The V end lost 3 bases, the J end lost 6 bases, and 12 bases lay between the germline ends. The V gene's germline CDR1 is MNHNS and CDR2 SASEGT. The CDR3 totals 14 residues. CDR3 DNA: TGTGCCAGCAGTGACACATCGGGAGTCAATGAGCAGTTCTTC. This encodes CASSDTSGVNEQFF.